Each of the 15 T cell receptor beta chains below was sequenced from the same sample in a study of cytomegalovirus exposure and HLA in healthy donors. It was with 60 Vbeta and 13 Jbeta primers that the PCR ran. Using immunoSEQ multiplex PCR, the repertoire was profiled, and TCRdb retains in-frame clones only, with some absent. The sample has more than 95,000 clones, 10% seen once. The sample was PBMCs. Every receptor here comes from a woman younger than 30 in good health and CMV-seropositive.

The chain carries TRBV6-1 and TRBJ1-2; TRBD1 aligns across 7 bases. The CDR3 loop spans 14 amino acids. V dropped 8 bases and J dropped 7; count of bases not matched to a gene: 13. Per the germline V gene, CDR1 is MNHNS and CDR2 is SASEGT. CDR3 coding DNA: TGTGCCAGCGGAACGGGACAGTCAGGCTCTGGCTACACCTTC. Translating it yields CASGTGQSGSGYTF.

The rearrangement uses TRBV28 and TRBJ2-7, with TRBD1 matching over 8 bases. The CDR3 runs 17 residues. Germline V lookup: CDR1 MDHEN, CDR2 SYDVKM. V was pared by 4 bases and J by 3 bases, with 14 bases of the junction left unmatched. The CDR3: CASSSPTTVGQGYEQYF. The CDR3 DNA follows: TGTGCCAGCAGTTCGCCGACAACCGTAGGACAGGGCTACGAGCAGTACTTC.

The rearrangement uses TRBV19 and TRBJ1-3; D uncertain. The CDR3 consists of 16 residues. V lost 3 bases and J lost 0, with 12 bases in between. Germline CDR1 LNHDA, CDR2 SQIVND (reference sequence). The CDR3 here is CASSILTSPSGNTIYF. The CDR3, as DNA: TGTGCCAGTAGTATCCTCACCAGTCCCTCTGGAAACACCATATATTTT.

This clone was counted only a few times. The chain joins TRBV13 to TRBJ1-1; maybe TRBD1 (5 bases). The CDR3 covers 16 residues. Germline V gives CDR1 PRHDT, CDR2 FYEKMQ (reference sequence). V was shortened by 3 bases and J by 5 bases, with 19 bases between the two germline ends. CDR3 amino acids: CASSFRGKLLWTEAFF. The CDR3 nucleotides are TGTGCCAGCAGCTTTCGGGGGAAGCTGCTATGGACTGAAGCTTTCTTT.

This clone has a handful of counts. This sequence joins TRBV11-3 and TRBJ2-1; 12 bases are a match to TRBD1. The CDR3 runs 17 residues. J gave up 2 bases and V 4 bases, and 6 bases lay outside the gene matches. Germline CDR1 SGHNT, CDR2 YENEEA. The CDR3 DNA reads TGTGCCAGCAGCTCCCGGGACAGGGGGCGCCCCTACAATGAGCAGTTCTTC. It specifies CASSSRDRGRPYNEQFF.

This chain uses TRBV27 with TRBJ1-2, with a tentative D call TRBD1 (5 bases). The CDR3 loop spans 13 amino acids. Germline CDR1 MNHEY, CDR2 SMNVEV (reference sequence). V was shortened by 8 bases and J by 2 bases, with 12 bases between the two germline ends. In DNA form, the CDR3 reads TGTGCCAGCGGCCCCAGGGTGAACTATGGCTACACCTTC. This sequence encodes CASGPRVNYGYTF.

The chain has TRBV5-1 and TRBJ2-2; 7 nucleotides match TRBD1. The J segment lost 2 bases and the V segment lost 3 bases, leaving 4 bases of the junction unmatched. This CDR3 is 15 amino acids long. Per germline, CDR1 SGHRS and CDR2 YFSETQ. CDR3 region: CASSWTGANTGELFF. CDR3 nucleotides: TGCGCCAGCAGCTGGACAGGAGCCAACACCGGGGAGCTGTTTTTT.

This clone has more than one count but fewer than ten. This chain uses TRBV6-1 with TRBJ1-1, with D unclear. V lost 2 bases, J lost 10 bases, and 8 bases lay in between. This CDR3 has 11 amino acids. The V gene's germline CDR1 is MNHNS and CDR2 SASEGT. DNA of the CDR3: TGTGCCAGCAGTGAACCGATCGGAGCTTTCTTT. This gives the protein CASSEPIGAFF.

This clone was detected a few times. The gene calls are TRBV27 and TRBJ1-2; 9 nucleotides align to TRBD1. The germline CDR1 and CDR2 sequences are MNHEY and SMNVEV (reference sequence). CDR3 length: 14 amino acids. The junction had 10 bases not matched to a gene; V was cut back by 5 bases and J by 9 bases. This CDR3 reads CASSARDRVFRYTF. DNA of the CDR3: TGTGCCAGCAGTGCCCGGGACAGGGTTTTTCGCTACACCTTC.

This chain links TRBV15 with TRBJ2-7, with D perhaps matching TRBD2 (5 bases). V was trimmed by 5 bases and J by 6 bases, leaving 8 bases between them. Germline V gene lookup returns CDR1 LNHNV and CDR2 YYDKDF (reference sequence). This CDR3 has 11 residues. In DNA form, the CDR3 reads TGTGCCACCAGCCGAGGGCTCGAGCAGTACTTC. Protein: CATSRGLEQYF.

A word on this clone: At one end, the junction sequence differs from germline, possibly due to a read error. The genes are TRBV7-7 and TRBJ2-1; 7 bases line up with TRBD1. This CDR3 spans 13 amino acids. Per germline, CDR1 SSHAT and CDR2 FNYEAQ (reference sequence). The CDR3 loop is CASSHTGETQQFF. In nucleotides, the CDR3 is TGTGCTAGCAGCCATACAGGGGAAACGCAGCAGTTCTTC. Variable domain in full (rest from reference TRBV7-7 and TRBJ2-1): GAGVSQSPRYKVTKRGQDVTLRCDPISSHATLYWYQQALGQGPEFLTYFNYEAQPDKSGLPSDRFSAERPEGSISTLTIQRTEQRDSAMYRCASSHTGETQQFFGPGTRLTVL.

This clone was counted between two and nine times. The rearrangement links TRBV7-3 to TRBJ2-1, with no clear D. V lost 1 base to trimming and J lost 4 bases, with 5 bases between them. The CDR3 totals 13 residues. Germline CDR1 SGHTA, CDR2 FQGTGA. Here the CDR3 reads CASSLSSYNEQFF. The CDR3 nucleotides are TGTGCCAGCAGCTTAAGTTCTTACAATGAGCAGTTCTTC.

The rearrangement joins TRBV28 to TRBJ2-3; the D is unclear. The CDR3 is made up of 15 amino acids. The V end was cut by 2 bases, the J end by 10 bases, with 19 bases between. CDR1 and CDR2 (germline): MDHEN, SYDVKM. The CDR3 loop reads CASSLEFLSAAAQYF. The CDR3, as DNA: TGTGCCAGCAGTTTAGAGTTTTTAAGCGCGGCAGCGCAGTATTTT. Full variable domain (rest looked up from reference TRBV28 and TRBJ2-3): DVKVTQSSRYLVKRTGEKVFLECVQDMDHENMFWYRQDPGLGLRLIYFSYDVKMKEKGDIPEGYSVSREKKERFSLILESASTNQTSMYLCASSLEFLSAAAQYFGPGTRLTVL.

This chain connects TRBV7-3 to TRBJ1-1; TRBD1 might be the D (5 bases). The CDR3 consists of 14 residues. V was shortened by 1 base and J by 5 bases, with 11 bases between the two germline ends. Germline V gene lookup returns CDR1 SGHTA and CDR2 FQGTGA. CDR3 in DNA: TGTGCCAGCAGCTTAATTGGGCAGGGAACTGAAGCTTTCTTT. It codes for CASSLIGQGTEAFF.

This clone has a handful of counts. The chain links TRBV5-6 to TRBJ2-1, with TRBD2 identical over 13 bases. The germline V gene encodes CDR1 SGHDT and CDR2 YYEEEE. V shed 4 bases, J shed 4 bases, and the junction held 8 bases outside the gene matches. This CDR3 contains 17 residues. The CDR3 DNA follows: TGTGCCAGCAGCGCAAGGACTAGCGGGAGCATGTACAATGAGCAGTTCTTC. It is translated as CASSARTSGSMYNEQFF. Drawing the rest from reference TRBV5-6 and TRBJ2-1, the complete variable domain is DAGVTQSPTHLIKTRGQQVTLRCSPKSGHDTVSWYQQALGQGPQFIFQYYEEEERQRGNFPDRFSGHQFPNYSSELNVNALLLGDSALYLCASSARTSGSMYNEQFFGPGTRLTVL.